This T cell receptor beta chain was retrieved from a study of human T cells and chemical hapten exposure. As for time point: pre-sensitization, week 0. Treatment noted: therapeutic diphenylcyclopropenone sensitization with weekly scalp DPC. The drawing of blood occurred before each patch test was applied. TCRdb re-derived calls from the RACE reads in MiXCR, one entry per CDR3 protein. Among 150,000 to 200,000 distinct CDR3 sequences listed, about 31% were seen once. The CDR3 covers 11 residues. With 3 bases removed from V and 7 bases from J, the gap between germline ends came to 9 bases. CDR1 GTSNPN and CDR2 SVGIG come from the germline V gene (reference sequence).

The source was whole blood, collected in connection with sensitization to the hapten diphenylcyclopropenone (DPC). This clonotype was sampled from a woman aged 25 to 45 with alopecia areata. Some clones in this sample may be carry-over from other donors' samples. V gene TRBV30 combines with J gene TRBJ1-2; TRBD1 might be the D (6 bases). This CDR3 reads CAWRGAGGYTF. The CDR3 DNA sequence: TGTGCCTGGAGGGGGGCAGGTGGCTACACCTTC.